The following is a TCR beta chain sequence with its context. Its antigen has not been determined. Per-base quality was not reported, and no clone a single base away is much larger than it. This entry is derived from a study of cytomegalovirus exposure and HLA in healthy donors (dated by TCRdb to about 2017). Regarding the research as a whole: An earlier analysis of several hundred of the donors reported approximately 280 Gb of sequence data and 117 million unique TCR beta sequences obtained from approximately 180 million T cells. The T cell repertoires of 700 or so subjects were profiled by immunosequencing and related to cytomegalovirus serostatus. Donor age, sex, ethnicity and CMV serostatus were collected together with the repertoire data. To predict cytomegalovirus infection status, the study brought together high-throughput TCR immunosequencing, statistical association of individual TCRs with disease status, and machine learning. In addition to the first cohort of 650 to 800 subjects, a separate validation cohort of 100 to 150 different subjects was used. HLA typing covered class I and class II loci at four-digit resolution. Among under 450 genotyped donors of the cohort, an average of around 240,000 unique TCR beta nucleotide sequences were sequenced per donor, roughly 18% of them non-productive. All discovery cohort repertoires had been generated on a single sequencing platform. To decide whether each TCR beta V gene segment behaved as functional or pseudogenic, an earlier analysis of approximately 590 of the donors relied on high-throughput TCR beta sequencing. The study aimed to test whether signatures of past pathogen exposure could be identified by cataloging public T cell receptors. Genome-wide SNP genotypes for about 65% of the roughly 700 donors were used in a later genetic analysis, which treated that subset as a discovery cohort. Typing coverage differed by locus: A, B, C, DRB1 and DQB1 were typed in roughly 620-640 donors, DQA1 in 522, DPA1 in approximately 600, and DPB1 in approximately 450. Of the roughly 410 genotyped donors, 80% to 90% were placed in the genetic ancestry cluster associated with self-reported Caucasian donors. The later analysis used no new phenotypic data to find candidate immune exposures, relying instead on TCR beta sequences and their occurrence across donors. Roughly 300 gigabases of sequencing data and approximately 92 million unique TCR sequences made up an early release that covered 500 to 700 HLA-typed donors. In a later analysis, previously published TCR beta repertoires from some 640 donors were re-analyzed and high-resolution HLA genotyping was added so that TCR occurrence patterns could be studied. Roughly five DR-DQ haplotypes were treated as single units for association and clustering because of strong linkage in the cohort. Study-level results and caveats: In a later analysis, HLA-associated TCR beta chains showed more clonal expansion and lower generation probabilities than non-associated chains that were equally common. In a later analysis, most CMV-associated TCR beta chains were found to appear HLA-restricted, with HLA associations seemingly driven largely by CMV exposure. A later analysis found that TCR association rates varied across HLA loci, with DRB1 alleles showing the most associated TCRs and HLA-C alleles the fewest. A total of some 180 TCR beta chains were listed by the study as associated with cytomegalovirus. A further reported finding was that TCR beta sequences accurately predicted the HLA-A and HLA-B alleles for most subjects in the first cohort. In both the original and validation cohorts, the classifier was reported to diagnose cytomegalovirus status with high specificity and sensitivity. The earlier analysis of approximately 540 of the donors excluded seventeen rarely observed V segments, including chromosome 9 orphons, because counts were too low. In an earlier analysis of fewer than 750 of the donors, most TCR beta V segments were observed in productive rearrangements about 87% or about 30% of the time, broadly matching IMGT annotations. According to the authors, the approach could potentially be generalized to other disease states and immunological phenotypes. In a later genetic analysis, a missense DCLRE1C variant was associated with V-gene and J-gene trimming of TCR beta chains, and the association was replicated in an independent cohort. Strong co-occurrence of HLA alleles, especially DR and DQ, made assigning TCR associations to individual alleles difficult. Most TCR sequences were observed very rarely across donors, whereas some public TCRs were present in many individuals. Presence/absence analyses assumed roughly uniform sequencing depth across donors, an assumption that may not hold. In vitro tests confirmed that a few of the cytomegalovirus-associated TCR beta chains recognize cytomegalovirus antigens. In this cohort, only TCR beta chains were sequenced, and detectable features were limited by the absence of alpha or paired-chain data. In a later analysis, several top co-occurrence clusters were reported to appear linked to parvovirus B19, influenza, CMV and Epstein-Barr virus. A cluster of highly shared sequence variants was judged likely to represent a technical artifact of the sequencing pipeline. According to a later genetic analysis, donors in an Asian-associated ancestry cluster had fewer N-insertions in productive TCRs than the roughly 660-donor mean. Some IMGT-functional V segments, including TRBV6-2 and TRBV6-3, could not be told apart with the 87-base-pair reads, so those segments were excluded. A later analysis associated some 17,000 TCR beta sequences with specific HLA alleles at a false discovery rate of 0.05. Because some donors lacked HLA typing at each locus, the association tests relied only on the typed subset. Correlated functional status among segregating V segments might be attributable to linkage disequilibrium, but an unknown experimental factor could not be ruled out. The only immune exposure information available for the cohort was CMV serostatus.

In total, fewer than 750 healthy bone marrow donors made up the cohort. Cohort members were all nominally healthy when sampled, although unrecorded immune exposures were likely present. The donor tested CMV seronegative, placing the donor among the approximately 360 seronegative members of the cohort. Every donor gave a peripheral blood sample, and the peripheral blood mononuclear cells from that sample were used for TCR beta sequencing. Genomic DNA was extracted from the blood cell samples with the Qiagen DNeasy Blood Extraction Kit. The library was prepared using the immunoSEQ multiplex PCR assay. For the multiplex PCR, a mixture combining 60 forward primers for TCR Vbeta segments and 13 reverse primers for TCR Jbeta segments was used. The CDR3 region of rearranged TCR beta genes was amplified from genomic DNA with a multiplex PCR assay. Amplified TCR beta libraries were sequenced as 87-base-pair reads on the Illumina HiSeq System. In the authors' own workflow: In a later analysis, some 80 million unique TCR beta chains were counted across the 690 or so repertoires, and approximately 11 million of these chains were shared by at least two donors. Raw reads were error-corrected and collapsed into unique sequences by a nearest-neighbor algorithm in which closely related sequences were merged to remove PCR and sequencing errors. Alignment of CDR3 sequences to IMGT reference sequences was used to assign V, D and J gene segments. For a sequence to be retained, a match of at least six nucleotides was required to both a V gene segment and a J gene segment. Rearrangements were called productive when the CDR3 lacked stop codons and stayed in frame with V and J; all others were non-productive. CDR3 was defined by IMGT convention, running from the second conserved V-encoded cysteine to the conserved J-encoded phenylalanine. In an earlier analysis of roughly 580 of the donors, sequences lacking an unambiguous match to a single V gene segment were excluded. In an earlier analysis of several hundred of the donors, V segments were called functional above 56.7% productive rearrangements and were called segregating when the between-donor standard deviation exceeded 5%. A statistical classification framework was developed to diagnose cytomegalovirus status using the catalog of TCR beta chain sequences. In a later analysis, V and J genes were assigned by comparing TCR nucleotide sequences against IMGT/GENE-DB human TR gene sequences. In a later analysis, CDR3 sequences and most-parsimonious VDJ recombination scenarios were assigned using the TCRdist pipeline. In a later analysis, each TCR beta chain was defined by its CDR3 amino acid sequence together with its V-gene family, and reads lacking a unique V-gene family were excluded. As a way to deal with suspected cross-contamination and a sequencing artifact, a later analysis dropped hundreds of nucleotide sequences that were highly shared and had low generation probability. For each public chain, a later analysis derived a clonal expansion index from normalized ranks of inferred template counts within each repertoire. In a later analysis, generation probabilities were computed using a VDJ recombination model fitted to out-of-frame rearrangements, and the results were checked against IGoR. In a later analysis, hypergeometric tests were used to score TCR-TCR, TCR-HLA and TCR-CMV co-occurrence, with a repertoire-size bias correction applied to TCR pairs. To estimate false discovery rates, a later analysis permuted the HLA or CMV assignments 20 times. A later analysis grouped co-occurring TCRs with DBSCAN, adding TCRdist sequence similarity when clustering within HLA-allele-positive subsets. Repertoires with fewer than 30,000 or more than 120,000 public chains were left out of co-occurrence clustering, as were about 5 repertoires with anomalous nucleotide sharing. TCRdb carries this immuneACCESS record with in-frame sequences only. Its versions omit some clonotypes, under half of them owing to an unresolved V gene in the studies checked, with the rest unexplained. V and J calls and clone size follow that table, whereas D and trimming were derived from the DNA. The sample profile shows some 140,000 clones; approximately 75% of them were found once. The ten top clones hold approximately 1.1% of the sample.

After removal of 5 bases from V and 4 bases from J, the junction retains 5 bases not matched to a gene. The CDR3 starts with the cysteine, ends with the phenylalanine, and has 13 residues. CDR3 DNA is the only sequence kept; it has 39 bases, read in frame from the first base. CDR1 and CDR2 are drawn from the germline V gene: SGHVS, FQNEAQ. This TCR came from a male donor in good health and CMV-seronegative. This receptor chain uses TRBV7-8 and TRBJ2-7; TRBD1 lines up with 7 middle nucleotides. Sequenced input: PBMCs. CDR3 sequence: CASSQDRSYEQYF. The DNA reads as follows: TGTGCCAGCAGCCAGGACAGGAGTTACGAGCAGTACTTC.